This TCR beta chain appears in the sequencing data of a study of T cell repertoires in cytomegalovirus infection (dated by TCRdb to between 2019 and 2020). Background on the whole study: Alongside well-studied HLA-B-restricted epitopes, the peptide stimulations were aimed at recently identified HLA-C-restricted CMV epitopes, whose presentation resists viral immunomodulation. Donor HLA type was relevant to the analysis, as public TCR beta signatures indicated carriage of CMV infection together with the matching HLA type. General conclusions and limits of the study: The ex vivo response was dominated by HLA-C-restricted CMV-specific TCR beta clonotypes, which also provided the single most frequent clonotype in two of eight donors. In both this cohort and an independent roughly 400-donor cohort, the cumulative frequency of public TCR beta family members distinguished carriers of CMV infection plus the relevant HLA type.

The sample's treatment or condition label, in plain terms: in vitro stimulation with specific CMV peptide epitopes to enrich CMV-specific T cells. The CDR3, from cysteine to phenylalanine, totals 15 residues. Only the CDR3 DNA stays, 45 bases, in frame from base 1. Via the germline V gene, CDR1 is SGHRS and CDR2 YFSETQ. Relative to germline, V is 3 bases shorter and J is 4 bases shorter, with 16 bases between their ends. Sequencing was performed on an Illumina HiSeq 1500. TCRdb cleaned the public reads at Q25 with fastp, built clones with MiXCR and kept in-frame beta chains. Rows are unified per CDR3 protein, each entry keeping the most common DNA and genes. Across this sample there are approximately 910,000 distinct CDR3 sequences, with around 32% seen only once. Clones ranked in the top ten supply around 15% of the sample. Of note for this clonotype: The antigen it recognizes is unknown. The sample holds no much larger clone one base away, and base qualities are not on file.

Sequencing was performed on cultured CD8+ T cells from PBMCs, taken from culture after CMV antigen stimulation. The sequence is built from TRBV5-1 and TRBJ1-1, and possibly TRBD1, on 5 matching bases. The source is a human donor in good health (CMV status not recorded). Some clones in this sample may be carry-over from other donors' samples. The DNA reads as follows: TGCGCCAGCAGCTGGGACTTGGGGCAGGGCACTGAAGCTTTCTTT. Its amino acids are CASSWDLGQGTEAFF.